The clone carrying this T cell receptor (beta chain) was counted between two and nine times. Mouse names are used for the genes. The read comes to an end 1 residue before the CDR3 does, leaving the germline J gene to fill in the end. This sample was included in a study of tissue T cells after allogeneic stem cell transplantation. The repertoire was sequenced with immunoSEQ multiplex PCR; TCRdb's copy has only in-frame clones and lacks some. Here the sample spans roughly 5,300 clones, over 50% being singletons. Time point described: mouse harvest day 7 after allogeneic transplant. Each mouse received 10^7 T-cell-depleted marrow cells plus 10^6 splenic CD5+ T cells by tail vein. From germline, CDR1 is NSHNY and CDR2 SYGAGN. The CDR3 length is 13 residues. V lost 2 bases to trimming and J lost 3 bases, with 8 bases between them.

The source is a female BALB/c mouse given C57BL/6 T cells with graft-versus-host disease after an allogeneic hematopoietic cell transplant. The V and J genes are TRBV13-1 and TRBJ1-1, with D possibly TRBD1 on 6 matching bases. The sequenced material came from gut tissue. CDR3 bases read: TGTGCCAGCAGTGACAGGGGAGACACAGAAGTCTTC. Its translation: CASSDRGDTEVF. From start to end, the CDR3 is CASSDRGDTEVFF.